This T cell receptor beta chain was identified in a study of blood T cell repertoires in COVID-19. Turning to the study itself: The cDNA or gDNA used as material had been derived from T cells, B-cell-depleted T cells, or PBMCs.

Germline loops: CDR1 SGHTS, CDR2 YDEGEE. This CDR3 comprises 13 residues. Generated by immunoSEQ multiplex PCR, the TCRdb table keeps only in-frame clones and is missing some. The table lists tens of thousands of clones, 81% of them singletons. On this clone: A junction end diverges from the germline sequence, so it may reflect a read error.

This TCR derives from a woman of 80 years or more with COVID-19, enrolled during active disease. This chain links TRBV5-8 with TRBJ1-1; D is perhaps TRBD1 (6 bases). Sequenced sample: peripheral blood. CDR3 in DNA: TGTGCCAGCACCTTGGGACAGAACACTGAAGCTTTCTTT. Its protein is CASTLGQNTEAFF.